A selection of T cell receptor beta chains follows, all from one sample in a study of CD8+ T cells in alopecia areata. Clones were read by immunoSEQ multiplex PCR, and TCRdb kept only the in-frame ones, dropping some. Found here are roughly 200,000 clones, 50% to 65% of them singletons; the top ten hold 11%. The sequenced sample was CD8+ T cells sorted from blood, obtained at week 24, from a patient treated with tofacitinib. These receptors were obtained from a human donor with alopecia areata. Each CDR3 is given with its conserved first and last residue. The order of the fields is J gene, V gene, D gene, clone size, CDR3 length, CDR3 DNA, CDR3 protein. D genes are given only for firm matches. Not all rows give a size; the values are once, few, many and, for expanded clones, a class.

>TRBJ1-2|TRBV4-3|.|.|15
TGCGCCAGCAGCCCCGATCGCCAGGGGCCCTATGGCTACACCTTC
CASSPDRQGPYGYTF
>TRBJ1-2|TRBV29-1|.|once|12
TGCAGCGTTGTGGGTGAAGCTGGTGGCTACACCTTC
CSVVGEAGGYTF
>TRBJ2-1|TRBV6-6|.|few|12
TGTGCCAGCAGTCCTTCCTACAATGAGCAGTTCTTC
CASSPSYNEQFF
>TRBJ2-7|TRBV4-3|.|.|13
TGCGCCAGCAGCCAAGATCCAATGAGAGAGCAGTACTTC
CASSQDPMREQYF
>TRBJ2-2|TRBV7-9|TRBD1|.|14
TGTGCCAGCAGCGGGACAGGGTACAGCGGGGAGCTGTTTTTT
CASSGTGYSGELFF
>TRBJ2-7|TRBV27|TRBD2|.|18
TGTGCCAGCAGTTTAATACCCCCCGGGGGGGGGCTGAACTACGAGCAGTACTTC
CASSLIPPGGGLNYEQYF
>TRBJ2-5|TRBV2|TRBD2|.|16
TGTGCCAGCAGTGAAGGAACTAGCGGGGGGCAAGAGACCCAGTACTTC
CASSEGTSGGQETQYF
>TRBJ1-5|TRBV4-1|.|.|14
TGCGCCAGCAGCCAAGATTTGGGGAGTCAGCCCCAGCATTTT
CASSQDLGSQPQHF
>TRBJ1-5|TRBV30|.|.|15
TGTGCCTGGAGTGCAACAGGGTCCCGCGATCAGCCCCAGCATTTT
CAWSATGSRDQPQHF
>TRBJ1-1|TRBV5-4|.|.|13
TGTGCCAGCAGCTTGAGACCGAACACTGAAGCTTTCTTT
CASSLRPNTEAFF
>TRBJ1-2|TRBV30|.|.|13
TGTGCCTGGAGTGACATCGGTTACTATGGCTACACCTTC
CAWSDIGYYGYTF
>TRBJ2-1|TRBV6-5|TRBD1|.|13
TGTGCCAGCAGGGTGACAGGGGACAATGAGCAGTTCTTC
CASRVTGDNEQFF
>TRBJ2-7|TRBV14|.|few|14
TGTGCCAGCAGCCAAGATCGTTTTGTCGGGGAGCAGTACTTC
CASSQDRFVGEQYF
>TRBJ1-2|TRBV9|.|.|13
TGTGCCAGCAGCTCCCGTCTGGACGGACCCTACACCTTC
CASSSRLDGPYTF
>TRBJ1-2|TRBV7-2|.|.|15
TGTGCCAGCAGCTTACCCAGGGCGTCTAACTATGGCTACACCTTC
CASSLPRASNYGYTF
>TRBJ1-1|TRBV7-8|.|.|17
TGTGCCAGCAGCTTACTCCGACAGGCAGGAGCTCTTGCGGAGGCTTTCTTT
CASSLLRQAGALAEAFF
>TRBJ1-1|TRBV29-1|.|.|12
TGCAGCGGCCAAGGAGGAGGGGCTGAAGCTTTCTTT
CSGQGGGAEAFF
>TRBJ1-6|TRBV6-5|.|.|15
TGTGCCAGCAGTCGGGAGGCGGGTAATAATTCACCCCTCCACTTT
CASSREAGNNSPLHF
>TRBJ1-2|TRBV29-1|.|.|17
TGCAGCGTTGAAGATCCCAGCAGGGTGAGAGCTAACTATGGCTACACCTTC
CSVEDPSRVRANYGYTF
>TRBJ1-1|TRBV7-2|TRBD1|.|11
TGTGCCAGCAGGGGACAGCCCGAAGCTTTCTTT
CASRGQPEAFF
>TRBJ1-6|TRBV28|.|.|13
TGTGCCAGCAGTTTGCAGCCCAATTCACCCCTCCACTTT
CASSLQPNSPLHF
>TRBJ2-7|TRBV11-2|.|.|12
TGTGCCAGCAGCTTAGGGGACGACGAGCAGTACTTC
CASSLGDDEQYF
>TRBJ2-7|TRBV19|.|.|13
TGTGCCAGTAGTATTCAGGGGAGCAACGAGCAGTACTTC
CASSIQGSNEQYF
>TRBJ1-2|TRBV2|.|.|14
TGTGCCAGCAGTGAGAACCCAGTAGACTATGGCTACACCTTC
CASSENPVDYGYTF
>TRBJ1-5|TRBV27|TRBD1|.|14
TGTGCCAGCAGTGACACAGGGGGCGCGCAGCCCCAGCATTTT
CASSDTGGAQPQHF
>TRBJ2-3|TRBV29-1|TRBD2|once|15
TGCAGCGTTGACCGAAGCGGGGAAAGCACAGATACGCAGTATTTT
CSVDRSGESTDTQYF
>TRBJ1-2|TRBV29-1|TRBD1|.|12
TGCAGCGCCTTTACGGGACAGGGAAGCTACACCTTC
CSAFTGQGSYTF
>TRBJ2-2|TRBV27|TRBD2|.|16
TGTGCCAGCAGTTTAGTAAGGAGCGGGGGGACCGGGGAGCTGTTTTTT
CASSLVRSGGTGELFF
>TRBJ2-7|TRBV30|TRBD1|.|15
TGTGCCTGGAGTTGGGGGACAGGGGCCTTTTACGAGCAGTACTTC
CAWSWGTGAFYEQYF
>TRBJ2-1|TRBV7-9|.|.|13
TGTGCCAGCAGCTTAGGTCGCAGGGATGAGCAGTTCTTC
CASSLGRRDEQFF
>TRBJ1-2|TRBV9|TRBD1|.|16
TGTGCCAGCAGCGAAGAGGGGACAGGGAGTAACTATGGCTACACCTTC
CASSEEGTGSNYGYTF
>TRBJ1-1|TRBV7-6|.|.|15
TGTGCCAGCAGCTTAGCGAGGAGTCTCAGTCCTGAAGCTTTCTTT
CASSLARSLSPEAFF
>TRBJ1-1|TRBV5-1|TRBD1|.|13
TGCGCCAGCAGCTACAGGGGGAGGACTGAAGCTTTCTTT
CASSYRGRTEAFF
>TRBJ2-2|TRBV7-9|.|.|11
TGTGCCAGCAGCTATAACGGGGAGCTGTTTTTT
CASSYNGELFF
>TRBJ2-5|TRBV7-6|.|.|12
TGTGCCAGCAGCTTAGACAAGGAGACCCAGTACTTC
CASSLDKETQYF
>TRBJ1-2|TRBV4-3|TRBD1|.|17
TGCGCCAGCAGCCTATCGCAGGGAGGGACAGGCCGTGGAGGCTACACCTTC
CASSLSQGGTGRGGYTF
>TRBJ1-2|TRBV15|TRBD1|.|15
TGTGCCACCAGCAGAGATCGGGACAGGGGGCTTGGCTACACCTTC
CATSRDRDRGLGYTF
>TRBJ2-7|TRBV2|.|.|12
TGTGCCAGCATCATACAGGGCTACGAGCAGTACTTC
CASIIQGYEQYF
>TRBJ1-2|TRBV11-2|.|.|14
TGTGCCAGCAGCTTAGAAGGGGCTATCTATGGCTACACCTTC
CASSLEGAIYGYTF
>TRBJ1-2|TRBV11-1|.|.|18
TGTGCCAGCAGCCTGGCGGATTGCAGGGGCTGGCGCTCGTGGGGCTACACCTTC
CASSLADCRGWRSWGYTF
>TRBJ2-7|TRBV15|.|few|14
TGTGCCACCAGCAGAGAAGCAGGGTCCTACGAGCAGTACTTC
CATSREAGSYEQYF
>TRBJ1-2|TRBV5-1|.|.|18
TGCGCCAGCAGCTTGGACACCTCCGGGACACCCAACTATTATGGCTACACCTTC
CASSLDTSGTPNYYGYTF
>TRBJ1-6|TRBV13|.|.|15
TGTGCCAGCAGCTTAGAGGGGGATGACACTTCACCCCTCCACTTT
CASSLEGDDTSPLHF
>TRBJ1-2|TRBV12-5|.|few|14
TGTGCTAGTGGTACCAACAGGGATGTGTTAGGCTACACCTTC
CASGTNRDVLGYTF
>TRBJ1-2|TRBV30|.|.|13
TGTGCCTGGAGTGTGTCCAGTAGTAGGGGCTACACCTTC
CAWSVSSSRGYTF
>TRBJ2-1|TRBV15|.|.|13
TGTGCCACCAGCCCCGGGAGTAACAATGAGCAGTTCTTC
CATSPGSNNEQFF
>TRBJ1-2|TRBV25-1|.|.|10
TGTGCCAGCGGGGGGGATGGCTACACCTTC
CASGGDGYTF
>TRBJ2-7|TRBV29-1|TRBD2|few|14
TGCAGCGTTGAAGGAGCGGGGGGCTCCTACGAGCAGTACTTC
CSVEGAGGSYEQYF
>TRBJ1-2|TRBV25-1|.|.|13
TGTGCCAGCAGTTGGGCCCCGGCGGGCGGCTACACCTTC
CASSWAPAGGYTF
>TRBJ2-6|TRBV4-3|.|.|17
TGCGCCAGCAGCCAAGATTGGTCTGGCGCTGGGGCCAACGTCCTGACTTTC
CASSQDWSGAGANVLTF
>TRBJ1-6|TRBV25-1|.|.|12
TGTGCCAGCAGTGATCGTAATTCACCCCTCCACTTT
CASSDRNSPLHF